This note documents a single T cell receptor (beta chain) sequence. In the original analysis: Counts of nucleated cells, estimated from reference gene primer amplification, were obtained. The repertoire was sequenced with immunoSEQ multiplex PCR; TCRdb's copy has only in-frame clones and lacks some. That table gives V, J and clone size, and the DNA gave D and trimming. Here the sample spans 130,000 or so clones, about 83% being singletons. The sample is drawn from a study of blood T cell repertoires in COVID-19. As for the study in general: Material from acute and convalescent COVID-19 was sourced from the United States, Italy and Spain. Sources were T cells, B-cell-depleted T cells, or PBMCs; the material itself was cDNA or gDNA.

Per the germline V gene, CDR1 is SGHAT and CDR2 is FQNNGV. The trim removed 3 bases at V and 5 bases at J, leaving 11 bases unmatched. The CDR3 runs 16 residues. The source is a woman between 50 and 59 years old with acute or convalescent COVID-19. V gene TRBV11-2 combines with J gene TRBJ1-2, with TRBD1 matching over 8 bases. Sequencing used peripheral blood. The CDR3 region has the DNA TGTGCCAGCAGCTTGCCGTATGGACAGGGAAAGTATGGCTACACCTTC. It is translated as CASSLPYGQGKYGYTF.